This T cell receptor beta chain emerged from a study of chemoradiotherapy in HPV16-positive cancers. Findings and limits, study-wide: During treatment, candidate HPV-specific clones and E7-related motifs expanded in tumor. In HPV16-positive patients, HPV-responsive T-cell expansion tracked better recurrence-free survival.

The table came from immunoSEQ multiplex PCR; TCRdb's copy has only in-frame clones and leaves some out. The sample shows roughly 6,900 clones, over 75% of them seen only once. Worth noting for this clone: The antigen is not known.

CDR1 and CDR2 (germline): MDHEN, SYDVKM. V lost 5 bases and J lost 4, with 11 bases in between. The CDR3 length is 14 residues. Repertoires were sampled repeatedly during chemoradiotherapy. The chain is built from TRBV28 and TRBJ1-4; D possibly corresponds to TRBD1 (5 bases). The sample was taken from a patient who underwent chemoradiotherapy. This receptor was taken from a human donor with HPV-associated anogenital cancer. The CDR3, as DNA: TGTGCCAGCAGTCCCCGGGGCCTTAATGAAAAACTGTTTTTT. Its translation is CASSPRGLNEKLFF.